This paragraph reports one TCR beta chain. Some clones are missing from TCRdb's copy, which holds only in-frame ones; the method was immunoSEQ multiplex PCR. This table holds a few hundred thousand clones, roughly 85% found once. This entry comes from a study of blood T cell repertoires in COVID-19. This CDR3 contains 16 residues. The ends were cut back, 4 bases at V and 3 bases at J, with 19 bases in the middle. Germline CDR1 and CDR2: SGHVS and FNYEAQ. This chain connects TRBV7-6 to TRBJ2-7; D perhaps matches TRBD1 (6 bases). This clonotype originated in a man aged 25-45 years who had recovered from COVID-19. Specimen: PBMCs or T cells enriched from blood (not recorded which). The CDR3 reads CASSSRSAQGRYEQYF. DNA of the CDR3: TGTGCCAGCAGCTCACGGAGCGCACAGGGACGCTACGAGCAGTACTTC.